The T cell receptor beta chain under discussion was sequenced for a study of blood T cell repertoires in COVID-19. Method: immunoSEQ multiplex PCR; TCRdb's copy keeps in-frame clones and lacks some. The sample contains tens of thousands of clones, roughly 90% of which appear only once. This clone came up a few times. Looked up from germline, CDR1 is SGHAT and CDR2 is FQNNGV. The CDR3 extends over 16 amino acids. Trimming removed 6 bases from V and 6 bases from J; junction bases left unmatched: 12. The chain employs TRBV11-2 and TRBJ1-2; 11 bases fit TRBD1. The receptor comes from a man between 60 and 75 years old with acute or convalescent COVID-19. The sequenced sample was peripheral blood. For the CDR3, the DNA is TGTGCCAGCAGGCCTACCGGGACAGGGGGGTGGGATGGCTACACCTTC. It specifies CASRPTGTGGWDGYTF.